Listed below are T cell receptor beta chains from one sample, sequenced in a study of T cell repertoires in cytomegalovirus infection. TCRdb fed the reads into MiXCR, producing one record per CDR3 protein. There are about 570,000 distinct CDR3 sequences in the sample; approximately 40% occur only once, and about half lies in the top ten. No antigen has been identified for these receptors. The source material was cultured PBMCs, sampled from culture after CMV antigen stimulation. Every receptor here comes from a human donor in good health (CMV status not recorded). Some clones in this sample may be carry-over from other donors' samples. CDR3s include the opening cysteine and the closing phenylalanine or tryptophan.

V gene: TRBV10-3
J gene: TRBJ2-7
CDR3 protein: CAISDPGSSYEQYF

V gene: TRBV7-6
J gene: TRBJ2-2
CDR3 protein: CASSVAGGTNTGELFF

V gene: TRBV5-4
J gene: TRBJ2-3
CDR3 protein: CASSLAGAEGAQYF

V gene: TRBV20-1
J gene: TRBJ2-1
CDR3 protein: CSPGSPSNEQFF

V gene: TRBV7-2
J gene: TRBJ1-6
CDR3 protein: CASSWGSNNSPLHF

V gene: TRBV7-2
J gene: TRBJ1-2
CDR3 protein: CASSLWQSDGYTF

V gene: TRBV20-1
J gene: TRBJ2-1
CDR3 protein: CSAPRTGPYNEQFF

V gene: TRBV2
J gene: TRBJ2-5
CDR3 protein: CASSDGRGETQYF

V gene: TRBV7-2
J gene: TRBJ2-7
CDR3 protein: CASSLDFRTPSFF

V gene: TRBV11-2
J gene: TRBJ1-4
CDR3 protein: CASSFQAGGLFF

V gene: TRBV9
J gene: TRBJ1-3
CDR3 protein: CASSGVGSTGRSSGNTIYF

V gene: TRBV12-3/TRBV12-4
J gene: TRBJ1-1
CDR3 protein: CASSLRGTANTEAFF

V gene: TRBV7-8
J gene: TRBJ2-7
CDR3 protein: CASSLGGRGLYEQYF